This record concerns one T cell receptor beta chain sequence. This CDR3 is 13 amino acids long. V was clipped by 1 base and J by 1 base, with 5 bases between them. Repertoires were generated with immunoSEQ multiplex PCR, while TCRdb's copy carries only in-frame clones and drops some. The table has 20,000 or so clones, more than 75% seen once. These data belong to a study of control samples from healthy donors and cancer patients. The sample comprised PBMCs. The chain links TRBV12-3 or TRBV12-4 to TRBJ2-7; D is undetermined. This clonotype was obtained from a woman aged 55 to 70 with head and neck cancer. This chain's CDR3 is CASSLGGSYEQYF. In DNA form, the CDR3 reads TGTGCCAGCAGTTTAGGGGGTTCCTACGAGCAGTACTTC.